Below, 16 T cell receptor beta chains from the same sample are listed, as sequenced in a study of tumor and adjacent non-tumor tissue in lung cancer. TCRbeta libraries were built with three rounds of nested PCR, modified from ARM-PCR. TCRdb recomputed calls from the multiplex PCR reads with MiXCR, one row per CDR3 protein. The table lists about 44,000 distinct CDR3 sequences, about 68% of them singletons. RNA was extracted from bulk tissue without any cell sorting. Distant lung tissue was collected more than 3 cm away from the tumor edge. The source material was distant non-tumor lung tissue. All receptors come from a woman between 65 and 79 years old with non-small cell lung cancer.

The chain carries TRBV30 and TRBJ1-5, with TRBD1 matching 9 bases. The J call may be mistaken, given a closer DNA end match to TRBJ2-3. The CDR3 totals 14 residues. Germline V CDR1 and CDR2: GTSNPN, SVGIG (reference sequence). The CDR3 DNA follows: TGTGCCTGGAGCGTCCGGGACAGGGACCAGCCCCAGTATTTT. It encodes CAWSVRDRDQPQYF.

Of note for this clonotype: The CDR3 end shows no conserved phenylalanine or tryptophan, and so a read error is likely. This chain connects TRBV5-4 to TRBJ1-2, with 7 positions matching TRBD1. V gave up 1 base and J gave up 10 bases; unmatched junction bases: 13. The CDR3 spans 15 residues. From germline, CDR1 is SGHNT and CDR2 YYREEE (reference sequence). Written as DNA, the CDR3 is TGTGCCAGCAGCTTGAGGGGGCCAGGGGTGACTGACTACACCTCC. Translating it yields CASSLRGPGVTDYTS.

This clonotype was counted a few times. Its ends do not fully match the called genes, so a read error is possible. The chain combines TRBV11-1 with TRBJ1-1; TRBD1 is a possible D gene (6 bases). Germline assignment: CDR1 SGHAT and CDR2 FQDESV (reference sequence). The CDR3 sequence is 15 residues long. Here the CDR3 reads CASSHRTASNTEAFF. CDR3 DNA sequence: TGTGCTAGCAGCCATAGGACAGCGTCAAACACTGAAGCTTTCTTT.

The sample holds many counts of this clonotype. The gene calls are TRBV7-8 and TRBJ2-1; 8 nucleotides line up with TRBD2. CDR1 and CDR2 from the germline V gene are SGHVS and FQNEAQ. V lost 2 bases and J lost 7; bases outside the gene matches: 7. The length of the CDR3 is 15 residues. The CDR3 sequence is CASSLLGLVGNEQFF. CDR3 nucleotide sequence: TGTGCCAGCAGCTTATTGGGACTAGTAGGGAATGAGCAGTTCTTC.

Note on this clonotype: This may stem from a read error, because a much larger clone lies one nucleotide away. The J gene is TRBJ2-2, the V gene TRBV28, with D possibly being TRBD1 (6 bases). From germline, CDR1 is MDHEN and CDR2 SYDVKM. This CDR3 is built from 16 residues. The CDR3, as DNA: TGTGCCAGCACCAATGACAGGCTGGAGAGGACCGGGGAGCTGCTTTTT. As protein: CASTNDRLERTGELLF.

Concerning this clonotype: At one end the junction does not follow the germline gene, possibly because of a read error. This sequence joins TRBV7-9 and TRBJ1-1, with 10 bases lining up with TRBD1. The CDR3 covers 14 residues. Germline lookup yields CDR1 SEHNR and CDR2 FQNEAQ (reference sequence). CDR3 amino acids: CARSLTGGGDEAFF. The CDR3 nucleotides are TGTGCCAGGAGCTTGACAGGGGGCGGGGATGAAGCTTTCTTT.

This clonotype was observed a single time. The junction departs from the called germline gene at one end, perhaps through a read error. The chain couples TRBV10-3 to TRBJ2-7, with 7 bases that match TRBD2. CDR3 length: 15 amino acids. The V gene's germline CDR1 is ENHRY and CDR2 SYGVKD. The CDR3 is CAISEGSSGTYEQYF. The CDR3 DNA is TGTGCCATCAGTGAGGGGTCTAGCGGCACCTACGAACAGTACTTC.

This clonotype was seen once. This sequence joins TRBV6-5 and TRBJ1-3; D gene uncertain. The ends were cut back, 11 bases at V and 0 bases at J, with 8 bases in the middle. CDR3 length: 12 amino acids. Looked up from germline, CDR1 is MNHEY and CDR2 is SVGAGI. The CDR3 coding sequence is TGTGCCCGTTACGGCTCTGGAAACACCATATATTTT. Encoded protein: CARYGSGNTIYF.

For this clonotype: A read error may produce the germline difference seen at one junction end. The chain couples TRBV12-3 or TRBV12-4 to TRBJ2-3; D possibly corresponds to TRBD2 (6 bases). This CDR3 is built from 12 residues. The CDR3 nucleotides are TGTGCCAGCAGTCCGCGGGGAGATACGCAATATTTT. It codes for CASSPRGDTQYF.

Points on this clonotype: Lacking the conserved final phenylalanine or tryptophan, this CDR3 likely reflects a read error. The chain recombines TRBV6-1 with TRBJ1-1; no clear D. V lost 2 bases and J 5 bases, leaving 12 bases between the germline ends. The CDR3 totals 14 residues. Germline V gene lookup returns CDR1 MNHNS and CDR2 SASEGT. CDR3: CASSEWVRDTEAFY. The CDR3 region has the DNA TGTGCCAGCAGTGAATGGGTGCGCGATACTGAAGCTTTCTAT.

Concerning this clonotype: A much larger clone lies one base from this, so it may be a read error. The J gene is TRBJ2-3, the V gene TRBV5-4, with 9 bases that match TRBD2. The CDR3 runs to 16 residues. Germline V gives CDR1 SGHNT, CDR2 YYREEE (reference sequence). The CDR3 region has the DNA TGTGTCAGCAGCTTGATTGTGGGACTAGCAGGAGATACGCAGTATTTT. Residues: CVSSLIVGLAGDTQYF.

A word on this clonotype: One end of the junction does not line up with germline, which may come from a read error. The V gene is TRBV5-4, the J gene TRBJ2-7, with TRBD2 matching 11 bases. Per the germline V gene, CDR1 is SGHNT and CDR2 is YYREEE (reference sequence). This CDR3 has 15 residues. The CDR3 sequence: CASSPGLAELYEQYF. The CDR3 bases are TGCGCCAGCAGCCCGGGACTAGCGGAGCTCTACGAGCAGTACTTC.

A remark on this clonotype: One junction end disagrees with the germline gene, perhaps due to a read error. The chain couples TRBV6-2 or TRBV6-3 to TRBJ2-1; TRBD2 matches 9 bases. Germline V gives CDR1 MNHEY, CDR2 SVGEGT. CDR3 size: 17 residues. The CDR3 loop is CASSFGTSRRTRNEHFF. The DNA for the CDR3 is TGTGCCAGCAGTTTCGGGACTAGCAGGAGGACGCGTAATGAGCACTTCTTC.

The V and J genes are TRBV5-1 and TRBJ2-7; 7 bases align to TRBD2. Trimming took 2 bases from V and 0 from J; bases not matched to a gene: 2. CDR3 length: 14 residues. Germline-derived CDR1 and CDR2 are SGHRS and YFSETQ. The CDR3 coding sequence is TGCGCCAGCAGCTTACGGACTAGCTCCTACGAGCAGTACTTC. This encodes CASSLRTSSYEQYF. The full variable domain, in which reference TRBV5-1 and TRBJ2-7 provide the parts outside the CDR3, is KAGVTQTPRYLIKTRGQQVTLSCSPISGHRSVSWYQQTPGQGLQFLFEYFSETQRNKGNFPGRFSGRQFSNSRSEMNVSTLELGDSALYLCASSLRTSSYEQYFGPGTRLTVT.

This rearrangement joins TRBV6-1 to TRBJ2-1, with D possibly matching TRBD1 (6 bases). Germline-derived CDR1 and CDR2 are MNHNS and SASEGT. The V end was cut by 5 bases, the J end by 4 bases, with 15 bases between. This CDR3 has 15 residues. The DNA of the CDR3 is TGTGCCAGCAGTAAACAGGGAAGCACGTACAATGAGCAGTTCTTC. Translation gives CASSKQGSTYNEQFF.

Points on this clonotype: Since the CDR3 does not end with the conserved phenylalanine or tryptophan, this likely comes from a read error. The chain combines TRBV20-1 with TRBJ1-1, with D possibly matching TRBD1 (6 bases). Germline CDR1 is DFQATT and CDR2 is SNEGSKA (reference sequence). The CDR3 contains 15 residues. DNA of the CDR3: TGCAGTGCTTCAAGCCTCCGGGGGGCTTACACGGAAGCTTTCCTT. Translating it yields CSASSLRGAYTEAFL.